This T cell receptor (beta chain) was captured in a study of beta chain features in type 1 diabetes. Study summary: No patient-donor differences in age, gender, total cells or subset yield.

Study findings and constraints: Shortening of TCRB CDR3s, moderate but significant, appeared in all four CD4+ subsets of Type 1 diabetes patients. It was among patients, rather than healthy donors, that naive, central memory and Treg TCRB repertoires appeared more similar.

The J segment lost 0 bases and the V segment lost 5 bases, leaving 6 bases of the junction unmatched. Germline V lookup: CDR1 ENHRY, CDR2 SYGVKD. This CDR3 contains 16 residues. The authors sorted CD4+ naive, central memory, regulatory and stem cell-like memory cells via CD45RO/CCR7/CD25/CD127/CD95/CD27. Expressed TCRB transcripts were sequenced, since all the RNA that had been isolated was reverse transcribed. Here immunoSEQ multiplex PCR was the method, and the copy in TCRdb shows in-frame clones only, minus some. The sample yields about 340,000 clones, less than 15% seen once. This clone occurred a few times. Its antigen is unknown.

What was sequenced was naive CD4+ T cells from blood. V gene TRBV10-3 combines with J gene TRBJ2-1; TRBD2 aligns across 8 bases. The receptor's source is a woman under 30 with type 1 diabetes. CDR3 in DNA: TGTGCCATCAGTCTGTTAAGCGGGAGCTCCTACAATGAGCAGTTCTTC. It is translated as CAISLLSGSSYNEQFF.